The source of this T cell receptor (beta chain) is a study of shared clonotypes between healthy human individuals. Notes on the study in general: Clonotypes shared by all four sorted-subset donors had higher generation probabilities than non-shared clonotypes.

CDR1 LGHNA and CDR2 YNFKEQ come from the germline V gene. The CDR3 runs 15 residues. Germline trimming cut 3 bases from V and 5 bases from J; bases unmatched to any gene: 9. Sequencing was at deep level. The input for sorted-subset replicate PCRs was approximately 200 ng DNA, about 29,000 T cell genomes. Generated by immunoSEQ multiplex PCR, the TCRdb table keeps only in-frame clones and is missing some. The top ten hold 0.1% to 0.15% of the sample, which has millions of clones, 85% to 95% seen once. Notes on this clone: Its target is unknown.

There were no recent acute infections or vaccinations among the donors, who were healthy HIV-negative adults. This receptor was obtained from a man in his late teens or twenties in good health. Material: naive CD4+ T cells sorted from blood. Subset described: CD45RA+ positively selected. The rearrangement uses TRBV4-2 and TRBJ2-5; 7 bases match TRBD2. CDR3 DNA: TGTGCCAGCAGCCATTTTGCGGGAGAGGGGGAGACCCAGTACTTC. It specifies CASSHFAGEGETQYF.